This T cell receptor beta chain was found in a study of blood T cell repertoires in COVID-19. The V gene lost 5 bases and the J gene lost 2 bases, with 7 bases spanning the gap. Germline V gene lookup returns CDR1 LGHNA and CDR2 YSLEER. CDR3 length equals 13 residues. The assay was immunoSEQ multiplex PCR, and TCRdb's table has in-frame clones only and misses some. The data contain about 140,000 clones, around nine tenths of them singletons. The chain couples TRBV4-3 to TRBJ2-4; D might be TRBD2 (5 bases). Material: peripheral blood. This TCR derives from a man in his 60s with active or convalescent COVID-19. CDR3 protein: CASSYGTKNIQYF. In nucleotides, the CDR3 is TGCGCCAGCAGCTACGGGACCAAAAACATTCAGTACTTC.